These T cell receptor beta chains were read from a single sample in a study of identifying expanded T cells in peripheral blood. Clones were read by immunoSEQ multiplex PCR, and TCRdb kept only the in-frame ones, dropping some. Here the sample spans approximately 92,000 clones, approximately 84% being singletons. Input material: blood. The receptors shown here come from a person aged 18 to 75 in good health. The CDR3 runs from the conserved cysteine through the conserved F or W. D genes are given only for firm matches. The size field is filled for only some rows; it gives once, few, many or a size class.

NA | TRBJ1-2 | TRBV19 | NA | CASSIEGLGGYTF | TGTGCCAGTAGTATAGAAGGCTTGGGAGGCTACACCTTC
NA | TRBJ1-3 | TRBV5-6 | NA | CASSLAGRGRSSGNTIYF | TGTGCCAGCAGCTTGGCCGGAAGGGGCAGAAGCTCTGGAAACACCATATATTTT
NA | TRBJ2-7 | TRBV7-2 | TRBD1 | CASSSTGTGSYEQYF | TGTGCCAGCAGCTCTACCGGGACAGGGAGTTACGAGCAGTACTTC
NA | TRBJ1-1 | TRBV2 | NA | CASDEGRNTEAFF | TGTGCCAGCGACGAAGGAAGGAACACTGAAGCTTTCTTT
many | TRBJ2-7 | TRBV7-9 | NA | CASGPTYEQYF | TGTGCCAGCGGGCCAACCTACGAGCAGTACTTC
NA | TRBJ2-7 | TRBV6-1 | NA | CASSRIQDYEQYF | TGTGCCAGCAGTCGTATACAAGACTACGAGCAGTACTTC
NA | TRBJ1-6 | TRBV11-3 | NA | CASSFRSSGSPLHF | TGTGCCAGCAGCTTTCGGTCCTCCGGATCACCCCTCCACTTT
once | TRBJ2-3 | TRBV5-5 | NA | CASSLAQGRLASTDTQYF | TGTGCCAGCAGCTTGGCCCAGGGAAGATTGGCGAGCACAGATACGCAGTATTTT
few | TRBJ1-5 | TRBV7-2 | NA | CASSLAFTGNQPQHF | TGTGCCAGCAGCTTAGCGTTCACAGGAAATCAGCCCCAGCATTTT
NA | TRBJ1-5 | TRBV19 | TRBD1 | CASRQQGAGNQPQHF | TGTGCCAGTCGCCAACAGGGGGCGGGTAATCAGCCCCAGCATTTT
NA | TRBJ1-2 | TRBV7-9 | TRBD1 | CASSLDRVGGYTF | TGTGCCAGCAGCCTCGACAGGGTGGGTGGCTACACCTTC
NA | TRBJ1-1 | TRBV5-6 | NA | CASSWGRKANTEAFF | TGTGCCAGCAGCTGGGGAAGGAAGGCGAACACTGAAGCTTTCTTT
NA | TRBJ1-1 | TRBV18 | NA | CASSHTQGEAFF | TGTGCCAGCTCACATACTCAGGGGGAAGCTTTCTTT
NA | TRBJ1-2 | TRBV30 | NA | CAWSIDSNYGYTF | TGTGCCTGGAGTATCGACAGTAACTATGGCTACACCTTC
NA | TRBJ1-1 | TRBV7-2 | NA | CASSASGNTEAFF | TGTGCCAGCAGCGCCAGTGGGAACACTGAAGCTTTCTTT
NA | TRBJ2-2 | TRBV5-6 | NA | CASSGGHILLSNTGELFF | TGTGCCAGCAGCGGGGGACACATCCTTCTATCGAACACCGGGGAGCTGTTTTTT
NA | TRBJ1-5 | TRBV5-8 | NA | CASSGGWNQPQHF | TGTGCCAGCAGCGGAGGGTGGAATCAGCCCCAGCATTTT
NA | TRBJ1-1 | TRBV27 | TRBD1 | CASSSRSGGWTEAFF | TGTGCCAGCAGTTCCCGCTCAGGGGGCTGGACTGAAGCTTTCTTT
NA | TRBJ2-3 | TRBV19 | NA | CASSMVGTDTQYF | TGTGCCAGTAGTATGGTCGGCACAGATACGCAGTATTTT
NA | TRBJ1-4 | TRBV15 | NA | CATSRGRDEKLFF | TGTGCCACCAGCAGGGGAAGGGATGAAAAACTGTTTTTT